This T cell receptor beta chain originates from a study of cytomegalovirus exposure and HLA in healthy donors. Germline lookup yields CDR1 SGHDN and CDR2 FVKESK. The CDR3 runs to 14 residues. V was clipped by 5 bases and J by 0 bases, with 8 bases between them. Comment on this clone: Its antigen is undetermined.

Study-wide results and caveats: Cytomegalovirus association was assigned to about 180 TCR beta chains. Clusters of TCRs from the first cohort tended to co-occur in the 100 to 150 validation repertoires (as a later analysis found).

Assay: immunoSEQ multiplex PCR; the TCRdb copy retains only in-frame clones and omits some. The sample carries hundreds of thousands of clones, more than 75% recorded once. These donors were members of the approximately 120-subject validation cohort, a group separate from the roughly 670-subject first cohort. The gene calls are TRBV14 and TRBJ1-3; weak D call: TRBD1 (5 bases). The sequenced sample consisted of PBMCs. The source of this sequence is a woman younger than 35 in good health and CMV-seropositive. DNA of the CDR3: TGTGCCAGCAGCTACAGGAGCTCTGGAAACACCATATATTTT. This translates into CASSYRSSGNTIYF.